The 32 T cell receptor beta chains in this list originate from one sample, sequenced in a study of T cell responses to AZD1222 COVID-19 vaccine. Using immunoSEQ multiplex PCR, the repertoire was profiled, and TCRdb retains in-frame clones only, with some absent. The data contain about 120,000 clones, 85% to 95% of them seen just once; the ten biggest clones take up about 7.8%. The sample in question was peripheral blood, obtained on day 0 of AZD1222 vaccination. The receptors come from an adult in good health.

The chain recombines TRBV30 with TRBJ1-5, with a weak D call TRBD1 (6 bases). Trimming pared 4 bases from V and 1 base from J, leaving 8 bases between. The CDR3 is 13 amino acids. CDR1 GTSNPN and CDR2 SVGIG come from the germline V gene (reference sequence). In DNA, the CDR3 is TGTGCCTGGAACAGGGAAAGCAATCAGCCCCAGCATTTT. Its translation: CAWNRESNQPQHF.

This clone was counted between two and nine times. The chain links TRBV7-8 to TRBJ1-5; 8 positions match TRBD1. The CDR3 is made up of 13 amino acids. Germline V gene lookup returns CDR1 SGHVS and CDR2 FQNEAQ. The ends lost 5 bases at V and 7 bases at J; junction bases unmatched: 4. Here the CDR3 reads CASSTDRGQPQHF. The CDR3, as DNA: TGTGCCAGCAGCACTGACAGGGGCCAGCCCCAGCATTTT.

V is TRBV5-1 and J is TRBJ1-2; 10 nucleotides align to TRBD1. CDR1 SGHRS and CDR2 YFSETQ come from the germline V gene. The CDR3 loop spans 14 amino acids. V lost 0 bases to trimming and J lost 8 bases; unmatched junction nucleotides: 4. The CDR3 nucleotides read TGCGCCAGCAGCTTGGGACAGGGGGCAGGAGGCTACACCTTC. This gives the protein CASSLGQGAGGYTF.

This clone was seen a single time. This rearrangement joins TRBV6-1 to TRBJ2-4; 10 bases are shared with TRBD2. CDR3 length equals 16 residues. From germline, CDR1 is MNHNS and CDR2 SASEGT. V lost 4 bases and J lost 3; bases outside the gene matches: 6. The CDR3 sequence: CASSAGTSVGKNIQYF. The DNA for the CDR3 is TGTGCCAGCAGTGCAGGGACTAGCGTTGGCAAAAACATTCAGTACTTC.

The CDR3 protein is CAISETGGSGNTIYF. The CDR3 DNA follows: TGTGCCATCAGTGAGACAGGGGGCTCTGGAAACACCATATATTTT. The chain carries TRBV10-3 and TRBJ1-3; 8 bases are shared with TRBD1. From germline, CDR1 is ENHRY and CDR2 SYGVKD. The J segment lost 0 bases and the V segment lost 2 bases, leaving 0 bases of the junction unmatched. This CDR3 is built from 15 residues.

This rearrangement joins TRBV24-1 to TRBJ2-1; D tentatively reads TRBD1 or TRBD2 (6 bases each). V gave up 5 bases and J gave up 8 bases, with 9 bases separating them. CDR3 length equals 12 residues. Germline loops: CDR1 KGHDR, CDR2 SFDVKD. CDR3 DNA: TGTGCCACCAGTGCCGGGGGCGATGAGCAGTTCTTC. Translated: CATSAGGDEQFF.

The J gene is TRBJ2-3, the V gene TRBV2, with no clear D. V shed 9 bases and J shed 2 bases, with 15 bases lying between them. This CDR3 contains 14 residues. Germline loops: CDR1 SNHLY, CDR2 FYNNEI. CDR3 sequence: CASRSGKATDTQYF. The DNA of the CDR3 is TGTGCCAGTCGATCAGGAAAAGCCACAGATACGCAGTATTTT.

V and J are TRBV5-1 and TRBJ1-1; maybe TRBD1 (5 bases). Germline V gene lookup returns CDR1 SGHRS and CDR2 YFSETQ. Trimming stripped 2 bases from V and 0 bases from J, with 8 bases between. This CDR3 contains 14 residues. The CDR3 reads CASSFSGMNTEAFF. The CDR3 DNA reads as TGCGCCAGCAGCTTTTCAGGGATGAACACTGAAGCTTTCTTT.

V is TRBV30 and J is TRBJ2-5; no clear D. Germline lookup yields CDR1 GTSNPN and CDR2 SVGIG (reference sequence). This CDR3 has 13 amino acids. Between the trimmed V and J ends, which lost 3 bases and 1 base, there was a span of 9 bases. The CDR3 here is CAWSLWVQETQYF. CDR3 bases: TGTGCCTGGAGCTTGTGGGTCCAAGAGACCCAGTACTTC.

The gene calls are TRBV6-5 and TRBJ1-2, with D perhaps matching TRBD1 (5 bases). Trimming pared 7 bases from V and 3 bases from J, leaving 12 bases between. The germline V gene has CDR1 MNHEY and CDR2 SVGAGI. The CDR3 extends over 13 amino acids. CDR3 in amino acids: CASKIDRDYGYTF. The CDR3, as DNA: TGTGCCAGCAAAATAGACAGAGACTATGGCTACACCTTC.

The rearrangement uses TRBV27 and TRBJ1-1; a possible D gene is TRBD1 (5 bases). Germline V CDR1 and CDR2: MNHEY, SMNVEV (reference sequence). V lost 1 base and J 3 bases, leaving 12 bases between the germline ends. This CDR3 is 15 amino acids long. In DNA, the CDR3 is TGTGCCAGCAGTTTATACGCAGGGAGGCACACTGAAGCTTTCTTT. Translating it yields CASSLYAGRHTEAFF.

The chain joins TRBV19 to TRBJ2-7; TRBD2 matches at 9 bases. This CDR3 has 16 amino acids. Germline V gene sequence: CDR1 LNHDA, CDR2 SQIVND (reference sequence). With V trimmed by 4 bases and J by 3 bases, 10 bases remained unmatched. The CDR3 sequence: CASSTVLGGGGYEQYF. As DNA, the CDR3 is TGTGCCAGTAGTACCGTCCTTGGCGGGGGGGGCTACGAGCAGTACTTC.

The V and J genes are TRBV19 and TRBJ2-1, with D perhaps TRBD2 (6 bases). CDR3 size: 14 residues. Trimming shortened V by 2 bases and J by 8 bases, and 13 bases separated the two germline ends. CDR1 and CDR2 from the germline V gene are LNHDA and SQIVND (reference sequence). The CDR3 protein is CASSIFRGKDEQFF. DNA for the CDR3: TGTGCCAGTAGTATATTTCGGGGGAAGGATGAGCAGTTCTTC.

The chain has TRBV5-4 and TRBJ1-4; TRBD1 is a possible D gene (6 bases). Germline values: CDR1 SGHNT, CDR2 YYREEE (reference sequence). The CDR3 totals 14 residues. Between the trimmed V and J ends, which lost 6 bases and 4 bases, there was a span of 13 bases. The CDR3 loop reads CASNSGGGNEKLFF. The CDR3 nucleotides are TGTGCCAGCAACTCCGGGGGCGGTAATGAAAAACTGTTTTTT.

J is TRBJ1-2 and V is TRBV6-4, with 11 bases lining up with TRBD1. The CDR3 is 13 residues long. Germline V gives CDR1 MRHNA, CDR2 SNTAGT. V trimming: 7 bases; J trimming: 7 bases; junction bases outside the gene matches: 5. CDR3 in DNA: TGTGCCAGCACCGTGGACAGGGGGCTTGGCTACACCTTC. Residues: CASTVDRGLGYTF.

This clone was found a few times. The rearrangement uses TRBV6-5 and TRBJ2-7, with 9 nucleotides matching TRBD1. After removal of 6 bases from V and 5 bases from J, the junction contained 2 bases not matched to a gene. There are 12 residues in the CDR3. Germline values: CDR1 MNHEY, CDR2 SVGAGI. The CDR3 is CASRWDRDEQYF. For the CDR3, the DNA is TGTGCCAGCAGATGGGACAGGGACGAGCAGTACTTC.

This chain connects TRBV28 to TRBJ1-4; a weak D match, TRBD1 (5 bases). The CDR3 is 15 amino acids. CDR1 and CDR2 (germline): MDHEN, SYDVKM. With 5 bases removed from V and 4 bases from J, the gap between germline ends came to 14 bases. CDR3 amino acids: CASSERGGGNEKLFF. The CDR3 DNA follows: TGTGCCAGCAGTGAAAGGGGTGGTGGTAATGAAAAACTGTTTTTT.

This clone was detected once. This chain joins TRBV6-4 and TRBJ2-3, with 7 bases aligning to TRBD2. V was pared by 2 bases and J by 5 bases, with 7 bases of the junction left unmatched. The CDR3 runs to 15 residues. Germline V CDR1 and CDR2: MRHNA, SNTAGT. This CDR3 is CASSDLSGGVDTQYF. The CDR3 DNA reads TGTGCCAGCAGTGACCTATCGGGGGGTGTAGATACGCAGTATTTT.

CDR3: CASSQGSTNEKLFF. DNA for the CDR3: TGCGCCAGCAGCCAAGGGTCAACTAATGAAAAACTGTTTTTT. J is TRBJ1-4 and V is TRBV4-1; D unclear. Germline V gives CDR1 MGHRA, CDR2 YSYEKL. The CDR3 runs to 14 residues. Trimming removed 1 base at V and 0 bases at J, with 3 bases between.

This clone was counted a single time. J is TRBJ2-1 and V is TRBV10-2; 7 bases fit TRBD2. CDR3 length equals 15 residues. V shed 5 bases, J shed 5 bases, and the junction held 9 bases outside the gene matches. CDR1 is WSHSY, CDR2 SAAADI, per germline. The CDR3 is CASSLERGRDNEQFF. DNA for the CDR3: TGCGCCAGCAGTCTTGAGCGGGGTCGGGACAATGAGCAGTTCTTC.

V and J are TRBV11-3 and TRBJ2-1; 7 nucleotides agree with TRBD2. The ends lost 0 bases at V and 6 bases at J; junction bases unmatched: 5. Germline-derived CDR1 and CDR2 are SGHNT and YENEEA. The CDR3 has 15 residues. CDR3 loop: CASSLDQRGANEQFF. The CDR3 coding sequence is TGTGCCAGCAGCTTAGATCAGCGGGGTGCCAATGAGCAGTTCTTC.

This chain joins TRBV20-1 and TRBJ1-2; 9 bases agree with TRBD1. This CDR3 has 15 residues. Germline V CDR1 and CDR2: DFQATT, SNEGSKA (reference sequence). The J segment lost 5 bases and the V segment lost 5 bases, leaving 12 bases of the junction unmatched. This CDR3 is CSAGGDRELRYGYTF. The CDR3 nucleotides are TGCAGTGCTGGTGGGGACAGGGAATTACGGTATGGCTACACCTTC.

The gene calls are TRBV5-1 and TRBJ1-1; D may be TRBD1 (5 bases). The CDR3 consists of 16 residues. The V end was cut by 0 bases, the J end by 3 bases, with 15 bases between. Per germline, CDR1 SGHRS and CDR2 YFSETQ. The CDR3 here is CASSLAVSGRDTEAFF. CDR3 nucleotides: TGCGCCAGCAGCTTGGCCGTTTCAGGGAGGGACACTGAAGCTTTCTTT. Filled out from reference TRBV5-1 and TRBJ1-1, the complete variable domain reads KAGVTQTPRYLIKTRGQQVTLSCSPISGHRSVSWYQQTPGQGLQFLFEYFSETQRNKGNFPGRFSGRQFSNSRSEMNVSTLELGDSALYLCASSLAVSGRDTEAFFGQGTRLTVV.

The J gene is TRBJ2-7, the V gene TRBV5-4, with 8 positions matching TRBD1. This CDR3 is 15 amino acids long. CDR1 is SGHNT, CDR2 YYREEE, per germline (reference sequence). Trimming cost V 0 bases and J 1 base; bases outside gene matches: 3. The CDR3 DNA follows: TGTGCCAGCAGCTTGGGGACAGGGCTTTCCTACGAGCAGTACTTC. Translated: CASSLGTGLSYEQYF.

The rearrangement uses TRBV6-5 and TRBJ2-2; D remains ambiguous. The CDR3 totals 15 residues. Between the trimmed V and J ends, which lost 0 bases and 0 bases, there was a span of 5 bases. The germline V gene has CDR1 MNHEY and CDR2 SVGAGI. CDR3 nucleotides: TGTGCCAGCAGTTACTCTGCGACGAACACCGGGGAGCTGTTTTTT. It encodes CASSYSATNTGELFF.

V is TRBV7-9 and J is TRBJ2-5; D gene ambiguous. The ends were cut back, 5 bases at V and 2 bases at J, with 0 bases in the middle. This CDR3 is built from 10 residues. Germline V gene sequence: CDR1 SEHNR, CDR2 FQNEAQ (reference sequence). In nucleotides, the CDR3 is TGTGCCAGCAGCCAAGAGACCCAGTACTTC. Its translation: CASSQETQYF. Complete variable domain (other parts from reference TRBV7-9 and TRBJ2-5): DTGVSQNPRHKITKRGQNVTFRCDPISEHNRLYWYRQTLGQGPEFLTYFQNEAQLEKSRLLSDRFSAERPKGSFSTLEIQRTEQGDSAMYLCASSQETQYFGPGTRLLVL.

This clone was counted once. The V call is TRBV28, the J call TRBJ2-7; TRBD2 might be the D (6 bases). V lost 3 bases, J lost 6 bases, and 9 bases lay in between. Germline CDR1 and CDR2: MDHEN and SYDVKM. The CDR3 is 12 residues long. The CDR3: CASSLEGFEQYF. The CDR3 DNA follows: TGTGCCAGCAGTTTGGAGGGGTTCGAGCAGTACTTC.

CDR3 residues: CASSRHRGTNTGELFF. CDR3 nucleotide sequence: TGTGCCAGCAGCCGACACAGGGGGACGAACACCGGGGAGCTGTTTTTT. This rearrangement joins TRBV14 to TRBJ2-2; 8 bases map to TRBD1. Germline assignment: CDR1 SGHDN and CDR2 FVKESK. Unmatched junction bases numbered 4, after V lost 4 bases and J lost 0 bases. There are 16 residues in the CDR3.

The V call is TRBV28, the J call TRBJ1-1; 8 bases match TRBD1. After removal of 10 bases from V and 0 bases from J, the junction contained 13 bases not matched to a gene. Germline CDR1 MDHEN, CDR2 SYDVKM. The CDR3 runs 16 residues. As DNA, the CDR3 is TGTGCCACCCAGGGGGCTCCCAACCTAATGAACACTGAAGCTTTCTTT. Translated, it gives CATQGAPNLMNTEAFF.

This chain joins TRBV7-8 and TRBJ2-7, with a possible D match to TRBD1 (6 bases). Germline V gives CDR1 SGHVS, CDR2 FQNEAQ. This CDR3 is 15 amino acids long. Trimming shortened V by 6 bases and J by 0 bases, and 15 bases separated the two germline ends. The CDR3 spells CASRPDRSSSYEQYF. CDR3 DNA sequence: TGTGCCAGCAGACCTGACAGGTCGAGCTCCTACGAGCAGTACTTC.

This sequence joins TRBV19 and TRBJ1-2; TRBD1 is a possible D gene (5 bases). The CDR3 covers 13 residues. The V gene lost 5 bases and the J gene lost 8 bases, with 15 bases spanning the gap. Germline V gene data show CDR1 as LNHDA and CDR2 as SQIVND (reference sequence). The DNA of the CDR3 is TGTGCCAGTAGTCTTAATACCAGGGTAGGCTACACCTTC. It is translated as CASSLNTRVGYTF.

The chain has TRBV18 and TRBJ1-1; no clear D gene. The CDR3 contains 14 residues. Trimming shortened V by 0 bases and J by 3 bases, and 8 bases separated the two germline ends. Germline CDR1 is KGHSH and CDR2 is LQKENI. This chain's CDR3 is CASSPPSLDTEAFF. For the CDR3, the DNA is TGTGCCAGCTCACCACCGAGTCTAGACACTGAAGCTTTCTTT.